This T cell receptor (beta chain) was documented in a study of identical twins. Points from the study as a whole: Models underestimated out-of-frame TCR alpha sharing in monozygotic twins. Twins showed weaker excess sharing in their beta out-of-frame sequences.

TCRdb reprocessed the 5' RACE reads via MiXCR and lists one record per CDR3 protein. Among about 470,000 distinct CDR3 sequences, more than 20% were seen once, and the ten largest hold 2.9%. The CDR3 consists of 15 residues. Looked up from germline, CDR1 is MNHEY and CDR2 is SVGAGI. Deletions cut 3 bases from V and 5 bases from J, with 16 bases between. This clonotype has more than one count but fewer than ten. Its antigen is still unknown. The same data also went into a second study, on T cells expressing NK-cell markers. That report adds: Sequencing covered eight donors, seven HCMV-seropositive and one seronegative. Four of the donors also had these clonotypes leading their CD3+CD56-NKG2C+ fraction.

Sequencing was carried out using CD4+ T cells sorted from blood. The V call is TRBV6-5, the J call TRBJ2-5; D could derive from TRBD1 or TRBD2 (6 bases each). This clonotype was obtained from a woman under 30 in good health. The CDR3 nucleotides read TGTGCCAGCAGTTATCTGGGGGGCCGTCGTGAGACCCAGTACTTC. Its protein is CASSYLGGRRETQYF.